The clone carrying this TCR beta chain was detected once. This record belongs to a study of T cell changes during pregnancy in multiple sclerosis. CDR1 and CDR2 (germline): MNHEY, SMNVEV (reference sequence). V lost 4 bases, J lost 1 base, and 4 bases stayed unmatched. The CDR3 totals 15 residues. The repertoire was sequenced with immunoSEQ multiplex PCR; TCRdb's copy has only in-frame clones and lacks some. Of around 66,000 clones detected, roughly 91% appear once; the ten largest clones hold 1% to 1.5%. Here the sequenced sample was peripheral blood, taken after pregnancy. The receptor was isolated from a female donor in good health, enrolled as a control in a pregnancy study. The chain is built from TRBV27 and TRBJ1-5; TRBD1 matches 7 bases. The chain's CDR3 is CASSSDRASNQPQHF. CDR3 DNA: TGTGCCAGCAGTTCAGACAGGGCGAGCAATCAGCCCCAGCATTTT.